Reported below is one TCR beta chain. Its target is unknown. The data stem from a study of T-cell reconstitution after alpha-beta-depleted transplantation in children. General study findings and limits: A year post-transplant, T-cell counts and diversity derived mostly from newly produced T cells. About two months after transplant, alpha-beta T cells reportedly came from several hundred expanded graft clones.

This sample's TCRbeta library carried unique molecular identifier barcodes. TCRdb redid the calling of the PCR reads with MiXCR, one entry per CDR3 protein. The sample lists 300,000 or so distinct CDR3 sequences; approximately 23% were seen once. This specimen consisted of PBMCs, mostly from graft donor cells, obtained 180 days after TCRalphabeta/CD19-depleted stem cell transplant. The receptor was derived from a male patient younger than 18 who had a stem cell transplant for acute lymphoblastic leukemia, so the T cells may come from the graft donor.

In DNA form, the CDR3 reads TGTGCCAGCGCAGACCGGCCCATCCGGGACAGAGAATACGAGCAGTACTTC. Amino acids: CASADRPIRDREYEQYF. This chain connects TRBV27 to TRBJ2-7; 7 nucleotides align to TRBD1. This CDR3 has 17 amino acids. V dropped 8 bases and J dropped 4; count of bases not matched to a gene: 20. Germline CDR1 is MNHEY and CDR2 is SMNVEV (reference sequence).